This T cell receptor beta chain emerged from a study of control samples from healthy donors and cancer patients. The CDR3 is 14 residues long. The germline gives CDR1 LNHDA, CDR2 SQIVND (reference sequence). With 6 bases removed from V and 0 bases from J, the gap between germline ends came to 11 bases. Clones were read by immunoSEQ multiplex PCR, and TCRdb kept only the in-frame ones, dropping some. The data show some 80,000 clones, around 92% seen once. This chain uses TRBV19 with TRBJ1-1; D remains ambiguous. Material: blood. This sequence originates from a woman aged 55-69 years in good health. CDR3 loop: CASRGWTMNTEAFF. The CDR3 nucleotides read TGTGCCAGTAGAGGGTGGACCATGAACACTGAAGCTTTCTTT.